These 3 T cell receptor beta chains were sequenced from one sample in a study of shared T cell receptors in the human thymus. Some clones are missing from TCRdb's copy, which holds only in-frame ones; the method was immunoSEQ multiplex PCR. The table records about 660,000 clones, roughly 86% of them present only once. These data were likewise used in another study, on human thymus T cells.

The sequenced material came from thymocytes. The receptor source for this set is a boy under three years old with a congenital heart defect.

The rearrangement uses TRBV7-9 and TRBJ2-5; 9 bases agree with TRBD1. CDR3 length: 15 amino acids. Per germline, CDR1 SEHNR and CDR2 FQNEAQ (reference sequence). Trimming took 1 base from V and 5 from J; bases not matched to a gene: 5. This CDR3 reads CASSLVGQGGETQYF. In nucleotides, the CDR3 is TGTGCCAGCAGCTTAGTGGGACAGGGCGGGGAGACCCAGTACTTC.

The chain employs TRBV15 and TRBJ1-5; possible D gene TRBD1, 5 bases. The length of the CDR3 is 15 residues. Germline CDR1 and CDR2: LNHNV and YYDKDF (reference sequence). Trimming pared 2 bases from V and 4 bases from J, leaving 12 bases between. In nucleotides, the CDR3 is TGTGCCACCAGCAGACCGACAGCTCCAAATCAGCCCCAGCATTTT. The encoded protein is CATSRPTAPNQPQHF. The full variable domain, its missing parts supplied by reference TRBV15 and TRBJ1-5, is DAMVIQNPRYQVTQFGKPVTLSCSQTLNHNVMYWYQQKSSQAPKLLFHYYDKDFNNEADTPDNFQSRRPNTSFCFLDIRSPGLGDTAMYLCATSRPTAPNQPQHFGDGTRLSIL.

The chain uses TRBV5-6 and TRBJ2-2; 7 nucleotides line up with TRBD2. Trimming at V came to 1 base and at J to 6 bases, leaving 15 bases not matched to a gene. The V gene's germline CDR1 is SGHDT and CDR2 YYEEEE. The CDR3 has 18 residues. The CDR3 nucleotides are TGTGCCAGCAGCTTGTGGGAGGGGCTGAACCAGGGATCCGGGGAGCTGTTTTTT. This codes for CASSLWEGLNQGSGELFF. Using reference TRBV5-6 and TRBJ2-2 for the parts outside the CDR3, the full variable domain is DAGVTQSPTHLIKTRGQQVTLRCSPKSGHDTVSWYQQALGQGPQFIFQYYEEEERQRGNFPDRFSGHQFPNYSSELNVNALLLGDSALYLCASSLWEGLNQGSGELFFGEGSRLTVL.